Presented here are 10 T cell receptor beta chains from one specimen sequenced in a study of shared clonotypes between healthy human individuals. The method was immunoSEQ multiplex PCR; TCRdb's version includes in-frame clones alone and lacks a portion of them. The repertoire holds about 680,000 clones, with about 74% as singletons. The material sequenced was memory CD4+ T cells sorted from blood. Subset here: CD45RA-negative fraction. The receptors were sampled from a woman in her 30s in good health.

This chain joins TRBV25-1 and TRBJ2-3; no reliable D call. The CDR3 sequence is 16 residues long. CDR1 is MGHDK and CDR2 is SYGVNS in the germline V gene. V gave up 3 bases and J gave up 2 bases, with 15 bases separating them. CDR3 sequence (DNA): TGTGCCAGCAGTGATCACGACAACTTTACCACAGATACGCAGTATTTT. Its protein is CASSDHDNFTTDTQYF. The variable domain in full, completed from reference TRBV25-1 and TRBJ2-3, reads EADIYQTPRYLVIGTGKKITLECSQTMGHDKMYWYQQDPGMELHLIHYSYGVNSTEKGDLSSESTVSRIRTEHFPLTLESARPSHTSQYLCASSDHDNFTTDTQYFGPGTRLTVL.

The J gene is TRBJ2-1, the V gene TRBV5-1; 7 bases are shared with TRBD1. Germline V CDR1 and CDR2: SGHRS, YFSETQ. J gave up 7 bases and V 4 bases, and 17 bases lay outside the gene matches. The CDR3 has 17 amino acids. CDR3 amino acids: CASSLKQGSMPVNEQFF. DNA for the CDR3: TGCGCCAGCAGCCTAAAACAGGGGTCTATGCCGGTAAATGAGCAGTTCTTC.

V is TRBV14 and J is TRBJ1-2; 9 nucleotides line up with TRBD1. With V trimmed by 4 bases and J by 7 bases, 13 bases remained unmatched. Germline CDR1 and CDR2: SGHDN and FVKESK. The CDR3 covers 16 residues. The CDR3: CASSLTGTGLVSGYTF. CDR3 nucleotides: TGTGCCAGCAGCCTAACCGGGACAGGGCTTGTTAGTGGCTACACCTTC.

The chain is built from TRBV18 and TRBJ2-2; no firm D call. CDR3 length: 13 residues. Germline V gene sequence: CDR1 KGHSH, CDR2 LQKENI. The V end was cut by 4 bases, the J end by 4 bases, with 7 bases between. Here the CDR3 reads CASSHATTGELFF. The CDR3 DNA reads TGTGCCAGCTCACACGCAACCACCGGGGAGCTGTTTTTT.

This clone was recorded a few times. This sequence joins TRBV23-1 and TRBJ2-2, with a tentative D call TRBD2 (5 bases). TRBV23-1 is an ORF, with its function uncertain. V dropped 3 bases and J dropped 2 bases, with 13 bases sitting between them. This CDR3 contains 16 residues. This CDR3 is CASSHREGPNTGELFF. The CDR3 DNA reads TGCGCCAGCAGTCATCGGGAAGGACCTAACACCGGGGAGCTGTTTTTT.

This clone was recorded only once. This chain links TRBV7-4 with TRBJ2-7; D not resolved. V dropped 4 bases and J dropped 3 bases, with 19 bases sitting between them. Germline CDR1 is SGHVT and CDR2 is SQSDAQ. The CDR3 totals 16 residues. The CDR3 protein is CASSSAPRCGIYEQYF. The CDR3 DNA reads TGTGCCAGCAGCTCGGCGCCCAGGTGTGGAATCTACGAGCAGTACTTC.

V and J are TRBV9 and TRBJ2-2; TRBD2 matches at 12 bases. CDR3 length equals 17 residues. Germline CDR1 reads SGDLS; CDR2 reads YYNGEE. Unmatched junction bases numbered 7, after V lost 3 bases and J lost 4 bases. The CDR3 reads CASSGRLAGEVTGELFF. CDR3 bases: TGTGCCAGCAGCGGAAGACTAGCGGGAGAGGTCACCGGGGAGCTGTTTTTT.

In its sample, this clone was seen a few times. This rearrangement joins TRBV30 to TRBJ2-7; D gene unclear. The germline V gene encodes CDR1 GTSNPN and CDR2 SVGIG (reference sequence). The V and J ends lost 0 bases and 1 base respectively, with 10 bases between them. The CDR3 is made up of 14 amino acids. CDR3 sequence (DNA): TGTGCCTGGAGTGTAGGCGGCAAGTCCTACGAGCAGTACTTC. Translating it yields CAWSVGGKSYEQYF. The whole variable domain, remainder taken from reference TRBV30 and TRBJ2-7, is SQTIHQWPATLVQPVGSPLSLECTVEGTSNPNLYWYRQAAGRGLQLLFYSVGIGQISSEVPQNLSASRPQDRQFILSSKKLLLSDSGFYLCAWSVGGKSYEQYFGPGTRLTVT.

This clone has ten or more counts. The chain links TRBV27 to TRBJ2-3; 8 nucleotides align to TRBD1. The CDR3 length is 15 residues. The ends lost 5 bases at V and 7 bases at J; junction bases unmatched: 11. Germline lookup yields CDR1 MNHEY and CDR2 SMNVEV (reference sequence). The CDR3 region has the DNA TGTGCCAGCAGTCCCAGGACAGGGCGGAGGAATACGCAGTATTTT. This translates into CASSPRTGRRNTQYF.

A word on this clone: Other DNA sequences of this sample code for an identical CDR3. The chain couples TRBV19 to TRBJ1-5; 11 bases line up with TRBD1. Germline loops: CDR1 LNHDA, CDR2 SQIVND (reference sequence). CDR3 length: 18 amino acids. J gave up 1 base and V 6 bases, and 11 bases lay outside the gene matches. The CDR3 region is CASRKGTGGVGSNQPQHF. CDR3 DNA: TGTGCCAGTAGAAAAGGGACAGGGGGAGTGGGGAGCAATCAGCCCCAGCATTTT.